This entry lists 10 T cell receptor beta chains sequenced from one sample in a study of read filtering for tumor transcriptome and immune sequencing. Molecular barcoded adaptors covering alpha/delta and beta/gamma chains were used on 400 to 450 ng RNA. TCRdb itself ran the reads through MiXCR, one entry per CDR3 protein. This sample has more than 100,000 distinct CDR3 sequences, with about an eighth found just once. The material sequenced was a population of CD138-negative cells sorted from bone marrow. These TCRs come from a donor at least 40 years old with multiple myeloma.

The chain joins TRBV4-1 to TRBJ2-5; D gene ambiguous. The V end lost 0 bases, the J end lost 5 bases, and 13 bases lay between the germline ends. The CDR3 covers 15 residues. Germline values: CDR1 MGHRA, CDR2 YSYEKL. The CDR3 DNA is TGCGCCAGCAGCCAAGACCAGCCCGTCAGGGAGACCCAGTACTTC. This gives the protein CASSQDQPVRETQYF.

About this clonotype itself: A single base separates this from a much larger clone, so it may be a read error. The CDR3 protein is CASNLHRGETELFF. The CDR3, as DNA: TGTGCCAGCAATTTACACAGGGGAGAGACTGAGCTGTTTTTT. The rearrangement links TRBV12-3 or TRBV12-4 to TRBJ2-2, with 7 bases identical to TRBD1. CDR3 length: 14 amino acids.

This clonotype was detected once. A far larger clone is just one base off, so this is likely a read error. The V and J genes are TRBV11-1 and TRBJ2-1; TRBD2 matches 8 bases. The CDR3 has 16 amino acids. Germline lookup yields CDR1 SGHAT and CDR2 FQDESV (reference sequence). CDR3 sequence reads: CASSSLSGNSYNERFF. CDR3 in DNA: TGTGCCAGCAGCTCACTTAGCGGGAACTCCTACAATGAGCGGTTCTTC. Full variable domain (rest looked up from reference TRBV11-1 and TRBJ2-1): EAEVAQSPRYKITEKSQAVAFWCDPISGHATLYWYRQILGQGPELLVQFQDESVVDDSQLPKDRFSAERLKGVDSTLKIQPAELGDSAMYLCASSSLSGNSYNERFFGPGTRLTVL.

This clonotype was picked up many times. The chain uses TRBV20-1 and TRBJ2-2; D unclear. Germline V gene sequence: CDR1 DFQATT, CDR2 SNEGSKA (reference sequence). The CDR3 covers 13 residues. V lost 1 base to trimming and J lost 5 bases, with 8 bases between them. The CDR3 coding sequence is TGCAGTGCTAGAGTACAAGATACCGGGGAGCTGTTTTTT. This encodes CSARVQDTGELFF.

This clonotype was counted ten times or more. The V call is TRBV7-6, the J call TRBJ1-4, with TRBD1 matching 10 bases. The CDR3 is 14 amino acids. Germline assignment: CDR1 SGHVS and CDR2 FNYEAQ. V shed 5 bases and J 5 bases; nucleotides not matched to a gene: 2. The CDR3 DNA is TGTGCCAGCAGCGTGGGACAGGGGAATGAAAAACTGTTTTTT. This encodes CASSVGQGNEKLFF.

This clonotype was observed a few times. A much larger clone sits a single nucleotide away, making a read error possible. The chain carries TRBV2 and TRBJ2-5, with D possibly being TRBD1 or TRBD2 (5 bases each). Per the germline V gene, CDR1 is SNHLY and CDR2 is FYNNEI. V was cut by 7 bases and J by 5 bases, with 14 bases left in between. The CDR3 has 13 residues. Here the CDR3 DNA reads TGTGCCAGCAACGGCAGGGCGGGCGAGACCCAGTACTTC. It codes for CASNGRAGETQYF. Full variable domain (missing parts from reference TRBV2 and TRBJ2-5): EPEVTQTPSHQVTQMGQEVILRCVPISNHLYFYWYRQILGQKVEFLVSFYNNEISEKSEIFDDQFSVERPDGSNFTLKIRSTKLEDSAMYFCASNGRAGETQYFGPGTRLLVL.

This clonotype was counted at least ten times. V usage is TRBV29-1 and J usage is TRBJ1-6; tentative D call: TRBD1 (5 bases). V shed 5 bases and J shed 4 bases, with 12 bases lying between them. Germline V CDR1 and CDR2: SQVTM, ANQGSEA. The CDR3 totals 14 residues. The CDR3 loop reads CSVSLEGYNSPLHF. CDR3 bases: TGCAGCGTTAGTCTGGAGGGGTATAATTCACCCCTCCACTTT.

In the case of this clonotype: A single base separates this from a much larger clone, so it may be a read error. Because it lacks the conserved phenylalanine or tryptophan at the end, this CDR3 is likely a read error. V gene TRBV12-3 or TRBV12-4 combines with J gene TRBJ2-7; D gene ambiguous. Trimming removed 5 bases at V and 0 bases at J, with 8 bases between. CDR3 size: 13 residues. CDR3 amino acids: CASSPPVSYEQYL. DNA for the CDR3: TGTGCCAGCAGTCCTCCAGTCTCCTACGAGCAGTACCTC.

This clonotype was observed at least ten times. This chain joins TRBV11-2 and TRBJ1-2; D possibly corresponds to TRBD1 (6 bases). This CDR3 is built from 14 residues. Deletions cut 2 bases from V and 2 bases from J, with 9 bases between. Germline V CDR1 and CDR2: SGHAT, FQNNGV. DNA of the CDR3: TGTGCCAGCAGCTTATCCGGGACAAACTATGGCTACACCTTC. Amino acid sequence: CASSLSGTNYGYTF.

This clonotype has just a few counts. The CDR3 is CASSPPGQSMSYTF. The CDR3 DNA follows: TGTGCCAGCTCACCACCGGGACAGTCTATGAGCTACACCTTC. The genes are TRBV18 and TRBJ1-2; 7 nucleotides align to TRBD1. In germline, CDR1 is KGHSH, CDR2 LQKENI. The CDR3 consists of 14 residues. The trim removed 0 bases at V and 9 bases at J, leaving 7 bases unmatched.